One sample yielded the 7 T cell receptor beta chains listed below, sequenced in a study of blood T cell repertoires in COVID-19 (TCRdb year 2020). Library preparation was by the immunoSEQ multiplex PCR assay. TCRdb mirrors the immuneACCESS table, restricted to in-frame sequences. Some clones are absent from its copies; in checked studies, under half trace to an unresolved V gene, and the reason for the others is unknown. This sample is represented by 70,000 to 95,000 clones; approximately 89% of them were singletons. The biggest ten clones account for roughly 5.2% of the sample. The sequenced sample was peripheral blood. All receptors derive from a woman aged 80 or older with active COVID-19.

This chain links TRBV7-3 with TRBJ2-2; D is uncertain. V was shortened by 4 bases and J by 9 bases, with 18 bases between the two germline ends. CDR3 size: 15 residues. The V gene's germline CDR1 is SGHTA and CDR2 FQGTGA. The CDR3, as DNA: TGTGCCAGCAGCTCCCTCTCGAGTCCGCGGAGGGAGCTGTTTTTT. It yields the protein CASSSLSSPRRELFF.

The chain is built from TRBV25-1 and TRBJ2-1; 7 bases match TRBD2. This CDR3 contains 14 residues. In germline, CDR1 is MGHDK, CDR2 SYGVNS. Germline trimming cut 6 bases from V and 8 bases from J; bases unmatched to any gene: 10. CDR3 sequence (DNA): TGTGCCAGCAGCAGCACGGGCGGGGGTGATGAGCAGTTCTTC. Translating it yields CASSSTGGGDEQFF.

The chain carries TRBV19 and TRBJ2-7, with D hard to call. V was shortened by 0 bases and J by 3 bases, with 6 bases between the two germline ends. The CDR3 spans 13 residues. Germline V lookup: CDR1 LNHDA, CDR2 SQIVND (reference sequence). CDR3: CASSIDSGYEQYF. DNA of the CDR3: TGTGCCAGTAGTATAGATTCCGGCTACGAGCAGTACTTC.

The chain employs TRBV3-1 (or the pseudogene TRBV3-2) and TRBJ2-7, with TRBD2 matching 9 bases. The CDR3 is made up of 16 amino acids. Losses at the gene ends were 1 base for V and 1 base for J; bases not matched to a gene: 5. CDR1 is LGHDT, CDR2 YNNKEL, per germline (reference sequence). The CDR3 DNA follows: TGTGCCAGCAGCCAAGGGCTAGCGGGGAATTCCTACGAGCAGTACTTC. It specifies CASSQGLAGNSYEQYF.

The J gene is TRBJ1-1, the V gene TRBV7-2; 9 nucleotides line up with TRBD1. The CDR3 loop spans 14 amino acids. V shed 8 bases, J shed 4 bases, and the junction held 8 bases outside the gene matches. The germline CDR1 and CDR2 sequences are SGHTA and FQGNSA. The CDR3 region has the DNA TGTGCCAGCCTACAGGGGGCGCTCGGCACTGAAGCTTTCTTT. This translates into CASLQGALGTEAFF.

The chain is built from TRBV7-3 and TRBJ1-1, with 9 positions matching TRBD1. The CDR3 sequence is 14 residues long. Trimming took 9 bases from V and 3 from J; bases not matched to a gene: 8. Germline V gene data show CDR1 as SGHTA and CDR2 as FQGTGA. The CDR3 region is CARRTGADYTEAFF. Written as DNA, the CDR3 is TGTGCCAGAAGGACAGGGGCTGATTACACTGAAGCTTTCTTT.

This CDR3 is CASSTHWREFYEQFF. CDR3 sequence (DNA): TGTGCCAGCAGCACCCACTGGCGGGAGTTTTATGAGCAGTTCTTC. The V call is TRBV5-6, the J call TRBJ2-1; 7 nucleotides match TRBD2. In germline, CDR1 is SGHDT, CDR2 YYEEEE. The CDR3 runs 15 residues. The V gene end was trimmed by 4 bases and the J gene end by 8 bases; junction bases not matched to a gene: 12.